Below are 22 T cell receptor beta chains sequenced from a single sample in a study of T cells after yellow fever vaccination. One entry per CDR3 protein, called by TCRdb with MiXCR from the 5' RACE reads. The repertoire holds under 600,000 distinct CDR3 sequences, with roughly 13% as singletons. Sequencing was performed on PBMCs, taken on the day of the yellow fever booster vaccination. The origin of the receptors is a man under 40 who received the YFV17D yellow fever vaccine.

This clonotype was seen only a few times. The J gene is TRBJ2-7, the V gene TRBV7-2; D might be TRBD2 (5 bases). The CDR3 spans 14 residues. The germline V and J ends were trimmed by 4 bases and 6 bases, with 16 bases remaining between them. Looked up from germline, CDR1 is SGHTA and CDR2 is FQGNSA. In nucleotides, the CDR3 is TGTGCCAGCAGCTCCCAATCGGGAAGCTCCGAGCAGTACTTC. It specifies CASSSQSGSSEQYF.

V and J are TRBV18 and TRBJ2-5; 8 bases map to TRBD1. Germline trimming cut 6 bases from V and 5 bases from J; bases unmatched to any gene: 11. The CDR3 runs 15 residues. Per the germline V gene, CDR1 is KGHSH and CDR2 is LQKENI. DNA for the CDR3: TGTGCCAGCTCCATAATGACAGGGGCATCCGAGACCCAGTACTTC. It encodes CASSIMTGASETQYF.

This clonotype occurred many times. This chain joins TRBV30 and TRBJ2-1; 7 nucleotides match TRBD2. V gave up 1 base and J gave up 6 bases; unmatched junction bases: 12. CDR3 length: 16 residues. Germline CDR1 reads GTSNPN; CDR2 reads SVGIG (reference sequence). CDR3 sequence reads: CAWSGGEGGVTNEQFF. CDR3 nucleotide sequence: TGTGCCTGGAGTGGGGGGGAGGGAGGAGTCACCAATGAGCAGTTCTTC.

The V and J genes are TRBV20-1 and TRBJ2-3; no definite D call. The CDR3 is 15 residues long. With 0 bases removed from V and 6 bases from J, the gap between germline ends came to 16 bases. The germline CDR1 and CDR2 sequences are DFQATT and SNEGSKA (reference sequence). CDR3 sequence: CSARDGVEARDTQYF. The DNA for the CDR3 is TGCAGTGCTAGAGATGGGGTCGAGGCCCGGGATACGCAGTATTTT.

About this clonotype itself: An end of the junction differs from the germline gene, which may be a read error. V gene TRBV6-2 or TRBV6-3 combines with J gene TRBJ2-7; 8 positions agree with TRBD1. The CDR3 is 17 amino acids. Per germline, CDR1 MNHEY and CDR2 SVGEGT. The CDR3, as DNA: TGTGCCAGCAGCTACTCTATGCGACGGACAGGGCTCTACGAGCAGTACTTC. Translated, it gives CASSYSMRRTGLYEQYF.

CDR3 nucleotides: TGTGCCAGCAGTCCCACAGGGGCGAGCACAGATACGCAGTATTTT. Translated: CASSPTGASTDTQYF. The gene calls are TRBV28 and TRBJ2-3; 7 positions match TRBD1. This CDR3 comprises 15 residues. J was trimmed by 0 bases and V by 5 bases; bases with no gene match: 5. CDR1 and CDR2 (germline): MDHEN, SYDVKM. The whole variable domain, remainder taken from reference TRBV28 and TRBJ2-3, is DVKVTQSSRYLVKRTGEKVFLECVQDMDHENMFWYRQDPGLGLRLIYFSYDVKMKEKGDIPEGYSVSREKKERFSLILESASTNQTSMYLCASSPTGASTDTQYFGPGTRLTVL.

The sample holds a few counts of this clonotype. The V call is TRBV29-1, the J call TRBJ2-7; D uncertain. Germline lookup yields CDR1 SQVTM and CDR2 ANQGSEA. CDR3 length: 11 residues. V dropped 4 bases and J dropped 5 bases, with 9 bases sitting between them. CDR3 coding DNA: TGCAGCGTTGGTGACCCGGACGAGCAGTACTTC. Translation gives CSVGDPDEQYF.

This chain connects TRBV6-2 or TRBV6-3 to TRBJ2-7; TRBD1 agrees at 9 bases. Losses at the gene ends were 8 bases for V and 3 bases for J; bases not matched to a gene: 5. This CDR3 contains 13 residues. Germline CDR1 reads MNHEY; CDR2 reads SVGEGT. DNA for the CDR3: TGTGCCAGCCGGGACAGGGACGGCTACGAGCAGTACTTC. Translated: CASRDRDGYEQYF.

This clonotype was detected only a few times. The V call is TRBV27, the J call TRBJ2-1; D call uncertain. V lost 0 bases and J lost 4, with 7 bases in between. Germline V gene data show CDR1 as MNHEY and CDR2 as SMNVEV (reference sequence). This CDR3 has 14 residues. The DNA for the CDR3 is TGTGCCAGCAGTTTATCGATAGATTACAATGAGCAGTTCTTC. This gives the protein CASSLSIDYNEQFF.

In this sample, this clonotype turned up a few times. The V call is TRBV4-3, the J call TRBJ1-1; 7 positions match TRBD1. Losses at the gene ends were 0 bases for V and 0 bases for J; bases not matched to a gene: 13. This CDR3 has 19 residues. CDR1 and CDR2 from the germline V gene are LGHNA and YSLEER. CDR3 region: CASSQEGLARQGMNTEAFF. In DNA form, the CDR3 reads TGCGCCAGCAGCCAAGAAGGGCTCGCGAGACAGGGCATGAACACTGAAGCTTTCTTT.

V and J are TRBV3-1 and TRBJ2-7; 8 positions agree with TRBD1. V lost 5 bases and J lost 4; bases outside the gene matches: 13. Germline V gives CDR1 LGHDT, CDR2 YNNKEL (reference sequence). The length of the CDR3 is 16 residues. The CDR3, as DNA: TGTGCCAGCAGCTTATCCGCCGCAGGGGGCGAGTACGAGCAGTACTTC. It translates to CASSLSAAGGEYEQYF.

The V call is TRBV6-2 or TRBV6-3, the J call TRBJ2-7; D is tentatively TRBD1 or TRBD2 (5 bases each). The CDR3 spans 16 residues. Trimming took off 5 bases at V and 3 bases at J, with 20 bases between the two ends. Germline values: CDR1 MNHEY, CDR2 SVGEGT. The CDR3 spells CASSNPGTERYYEQYF. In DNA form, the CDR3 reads TGTGCCAGCAGTAACCCCGGGACGGAGCGCTACTACGAGCAGTACTTC.

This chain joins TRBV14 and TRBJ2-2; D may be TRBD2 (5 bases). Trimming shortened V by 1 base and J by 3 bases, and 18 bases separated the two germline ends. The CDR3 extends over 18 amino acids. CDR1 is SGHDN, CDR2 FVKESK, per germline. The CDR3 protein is CASSQARRTYWDTGELFF. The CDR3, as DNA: TGTGCCAGCAGCCAAGCACGCCGGACTTATTGGGACACCGGGGAGCTGTTTTTT.

This CDR3 is CASSHQLTGAGYTF. In DNA form, the CDR3 reads TGTGCCAGCAGCCACCAATTGACAGGGGCCGGCTACACCTTC. The chain recombines TRBV12-3 or TRBV12-4 with TRBJ1-2; 8 bases line up with TRBD1. V trimming: 6 bases; J trimming: 8 bases; junction bases outside the gene matches: 11. The CDR3 totals 14 residues.

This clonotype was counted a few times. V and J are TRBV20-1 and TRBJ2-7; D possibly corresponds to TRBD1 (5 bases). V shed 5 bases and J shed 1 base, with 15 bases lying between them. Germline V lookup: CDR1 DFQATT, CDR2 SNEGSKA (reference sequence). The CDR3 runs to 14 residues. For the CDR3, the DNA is TGCAGTGCTTCAAAAGGGGCTGAATCCTACGAGCAGTACTTC. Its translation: CSASKGAESYEQYF.

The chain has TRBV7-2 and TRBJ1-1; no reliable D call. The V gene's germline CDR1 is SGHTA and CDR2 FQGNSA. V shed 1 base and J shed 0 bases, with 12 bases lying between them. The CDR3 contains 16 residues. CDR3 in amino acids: CASSLVPQTVNTEAFF. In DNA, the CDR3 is TGTGCCAGCAGCTTAGTCCCCCAAACAGTGAACACTGAAGCTTTCTTT.

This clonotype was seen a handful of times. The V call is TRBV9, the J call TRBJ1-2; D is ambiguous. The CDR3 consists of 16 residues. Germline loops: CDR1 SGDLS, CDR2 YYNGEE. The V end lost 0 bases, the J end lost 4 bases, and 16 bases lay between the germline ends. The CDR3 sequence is CASSVASETPSYGYTF. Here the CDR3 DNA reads TGTGCCAGCAGCGTAGCTAGCGAGACACCTTCCTATGGCTACACCTTC.

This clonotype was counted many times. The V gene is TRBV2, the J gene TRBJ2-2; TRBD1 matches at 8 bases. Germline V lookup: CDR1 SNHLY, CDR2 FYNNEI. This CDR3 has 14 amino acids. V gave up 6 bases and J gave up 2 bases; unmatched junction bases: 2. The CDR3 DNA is TGTGCCAGCAGAGGACAGGGAAACACCGGGGAGCTGTTTTTT. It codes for CASRGQGNTGELFF.

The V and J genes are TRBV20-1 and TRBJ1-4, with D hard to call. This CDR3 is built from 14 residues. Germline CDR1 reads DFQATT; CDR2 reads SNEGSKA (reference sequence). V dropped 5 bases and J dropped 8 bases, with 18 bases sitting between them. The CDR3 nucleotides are TGCAGTGCTGCTCCCGGGCCCCGAGGGGAAAAACTGTTTTTT. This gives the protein CSAAPGPRGEKLFF.

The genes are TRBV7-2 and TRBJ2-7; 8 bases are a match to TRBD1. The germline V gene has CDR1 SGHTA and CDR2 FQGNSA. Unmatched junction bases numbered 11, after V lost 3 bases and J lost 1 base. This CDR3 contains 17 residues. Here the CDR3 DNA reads TGTGCCAGCAGCTTCTCTTCGGGACAGGAGATTTCCTACGAGCAGTACTTC. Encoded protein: CASSFSSGQEISYEQYF.

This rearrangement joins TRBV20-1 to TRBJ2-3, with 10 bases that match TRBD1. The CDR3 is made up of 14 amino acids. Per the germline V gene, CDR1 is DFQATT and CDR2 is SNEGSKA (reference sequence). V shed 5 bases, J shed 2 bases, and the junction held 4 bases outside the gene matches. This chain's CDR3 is CSAPGTGATDTQYF. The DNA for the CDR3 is TGCAGTGCTCCCGGGACAGGGGCCACAGATACGCAGTATTTT.

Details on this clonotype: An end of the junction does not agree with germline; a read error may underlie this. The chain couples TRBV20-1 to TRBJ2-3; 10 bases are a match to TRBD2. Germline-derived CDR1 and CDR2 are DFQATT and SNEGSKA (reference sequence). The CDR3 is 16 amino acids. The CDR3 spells CCARALTSGSTDTQYF. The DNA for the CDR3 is TGCTGTGCTAGGGCTTTGACTAGCGGGAGCACAGATACGCAGTATTTT.